A selection of T cell receptor beta chains follows, all from one sample in a study of blood T cell repertoires in COVID-19. Using immunoSEQ multiplex PCR, the repertoire was profiled, and TCRdb retains in-frame clones only, with some absent. The sample includes about 330,000 clones, approximately 87% of them seen just once. Sequencing was done on a sample of peripheral blood. The origin of the receptors is a woman between 45 and 65 years old with active or convalescent COVID-19. Each CDR3 is given with its conserved first and last residue. A clone size is listed for some rows: how often the clone was seen (once, few, many), or a class if it is expanded.

V: TRBV19
size: .
CDR3: CASSIGGQGASWDTEAFF

V: TRBV18
size: .
CDR3: CASSPLAKNTGELFF

V: TRBV7-9
size: .
CDR3: CASSQRTGEEANEKLFF

V: TRBV15
size: .
CDR3: CATSRAAGGGRTEAFF

V: TRBV7-9
size: .
CDR3: CASSPGDGLSITDTQYF

V: TRBV6-6
size: .
CDR3: CASSYSTDSYEQYF

V: TRBV7-2
size: .
CDR3: CASSSPAGTGDGYTF

V: TRBV6-6
size: .
CDR3: CASRPREGRDQPQHF

V: TRBV6-6
size: .
CDR3: CASSYSGVNSPLHF

V: TRBV6-2/TRBV6-3
size: once
CDR3: CASSRWGPMNTEAFF

V: TRBV19
size: .
CDR3: CASSMPAGSPNYGYTF

V: TRBV25-1
size: once
CDR3: CASSPRGTGGLDEQFF

V: TRBV9
size: .
CDR3: CASSVEGGLSSYEQYF

V: TRBV6-2/TRBV6-3
size: .
CDR3: CASSLRDGGRIQYF

V: TRBV24-1
size: .
CDR3: CATSDSIGTPWGYNSPLHF

V: TRBV5-1
size: .
CDR3: CASSMGLAGASGQFF

V: TRBV28
size: .
CDR3: CASSPGTAQKTQYF

V: TRBV30
size: .
CDR3: CAWSVRTGGYNEQFF

V: TRBV9
size: .
CDR3: CASSVRDRGRPGTF

V: TRBV4-3
size: .
CDR3: CASSQDRGEKLFF

V: TRBV6-5
size: .
CDR3: CASSSRGEQYF

V: TRBV15
size: few
CDR3: CATSRDERRIGNTEAFF

V: TRBV28
size: .
CDR3: CASSFSGAEKLFF

V: TRBV5-6
size: .
CDR3: CASSHRSSGNTIYF

V: TRBV28
size: once
CDR3: CASSDAGTVEKLFF

V: TRBV7-9
size: .
CDR3: CASSLGTGIYEQYF

V: TRBV6-4
size: once
CDR3: CASSVLSSNEKLFF

V: TRBV30
size: .
CDR3: CAWSVLRQYNEQFF

V: TRBV7-3
size: .
CDR3: CASSSTGTMLLETQYF

V: TRBV6-5
size: .
CDR3: CASSGGRETQYF

V: TRBV5-8
size: .
CDR3: CASRAGTGSYEQYF

V: TRBV7-2
size: .
CDR3: CASSPLAGGIGEQYF

V: TRBV24-1
size: .
CDR3: CATSDLGGQRHTQYF

V: TRBV10-1
size: .
CDR3: CASTCGAALFFTDTQYF

V: TRBV9
size: .
CDR3: CASSVAPQGREAFF

V: TRBV5-6
size: .
CDR3: CASSFGQGHYEQYF

V: TRBV6-2/TRBV6-3
size: .
CDR3: CASSRGGQPQHF

V: TRBV12-3/TRBV12-4
size: .
CDR3: CASSFLSTEAFF

V: TRBV28
size: .
CDR3: CASSLPRGERGDTQYF

V: TRBV25-1
size: .
CDR3: CASSDVPGTEAFF

V: TRBV10-3
size: .
CDR3: CAISALDRNTGELFF

V: TRBV11-2
size: .
CDR3: CASSLGGGAIYNEQFF

V: TRBV11-2
size: .
CDR3: CASSKAGDYENIQYF

V: TRBV4-1
size: .
CDR3: CASSQEPGRSTEAFF

V: TRBV7-9
size: .
CDR3: CASSSGAGGGTEAFF

V: TRBV7-9
size: .
CDR3: CASSLGLAGEIYNEQFF

V: TRBV28
size: .
CDR3: CASRFSLGGYEQYF

V: TRBV5-1
size: .
CDR3: CATAIAGEETQYF

V: TRBV18
size: .
CDR3: CASSPRQRGGTSSYNEQFF

V: TRBV7-6
size: .
CDR3: CASSLAEGTEAFF

V: TRBV10-2
size: .
CDR3: CASSGQDYGYTF

V: TRBV7-9
size: once
CDR3: CASSSGTLLVRDTQYF

V: TRBV15
size: .
CDR3: CATTLPGVSYNEQFF

V: TRBV2
size: .
CDR3: CASSYRPGQGYEQYF

V: TRBV4-1
size: .
CDR3: CASSLEWTANTEAFF

V: TRBV11-2
size: .
CDR3: CASSAGQDSGNTIYF